Given below is one T cell receptor (beta chain) in context. Here immunoSEQ multiplex PCR was the method, and the copy in TCRdb shows in-frame clones only, minus some. The data hold about 89,000 clones, with nearly 90% observed a single time. The source of the sample is a study of OX40 agonist ivuxolimab in advanced cancers. This CDR3 comprises 13 residues. Germline-derived CDR1 and CDR2 are SQVTM and ANQGSEA. The V and J ends lost 6 bases and 6 bases, in that order; junction bases with no gene match: 8. Source: CD4+ or CD8+ T cells sorted from blood, taken in a trial of the OX40 agonist ivuxolimab. This clonotype originated in an adult with an advanced solid tumor such as melanoma, head and neck, liver or kidney cancer. The rearrangement uses TRBV29-1 and TRBJ2-1; 7 bases fit TRBD2. In DNA form, the CDR3 reads TGCAGCGTGCCCCGGGGGGTGGTCAATGAGCAGTTCTTC. It translates to CSVPRGVVNEQFF.